The T cell receptor beta chain described here comes from a study of blood T cell repertoires in COVID-19. Measured with immunoSEQ multiplex PCR; TCRdb has only the in-frame clones, and not every one. The repertoire includes 100,000 to 150,000 clones, roughly 74% of them detected once, and 4.5% to 6% sits in the top ten. Germline values: CDR1 MGHDK, CDR2 SYGVNS. The CDR3 extends over 15 amino acids. Germline trimming cut 2 bases from V and 6 bases from J; bases unmatched to any gene: 6. The source is a man older than 75 with COVID-19, enrolled during active disease. The chain couples TRBV25-1 to TRBJ2-3, with TRBD2 identical over 9 bases. Sequencing input: peripheral blood. The CDR3 here is CASSEGASGKDTQYF. The CDR3 nucleotides are TGTGCCAGCAGTGAAGGGGCTAGCGGGAAGGATACGCAGTATTTT.